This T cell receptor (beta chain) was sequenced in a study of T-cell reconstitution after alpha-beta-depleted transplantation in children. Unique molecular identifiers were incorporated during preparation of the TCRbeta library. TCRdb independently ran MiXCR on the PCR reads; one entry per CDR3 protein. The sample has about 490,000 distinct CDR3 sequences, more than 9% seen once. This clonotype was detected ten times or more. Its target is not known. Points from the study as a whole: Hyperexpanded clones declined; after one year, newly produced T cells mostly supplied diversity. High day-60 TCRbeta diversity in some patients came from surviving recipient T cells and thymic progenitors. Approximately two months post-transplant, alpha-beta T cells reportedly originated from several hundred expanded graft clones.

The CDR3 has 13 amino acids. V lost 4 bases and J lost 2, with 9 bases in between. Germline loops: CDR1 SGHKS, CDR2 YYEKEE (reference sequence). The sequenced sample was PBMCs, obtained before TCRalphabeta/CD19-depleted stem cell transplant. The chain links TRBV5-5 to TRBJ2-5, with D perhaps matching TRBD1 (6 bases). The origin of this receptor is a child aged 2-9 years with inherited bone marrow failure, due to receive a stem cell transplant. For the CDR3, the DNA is TGTGCCAGCAGCCAGGGGCGTCAAGAGACCCAGTACTTC. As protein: CASSQGRQETQYF.